The sequence of this T cell receptor beta chain was determined in a study of shared clonotypes between healthy human individuals. Notes on the study in general: Having only a few donors restricted how much genetic and exposure-history diversity was captured. For naive CD4 cells, roughly 5.5% of clonotypes were shared across a few donors.

Concerning this clone: Its antigen is as yet unknown.

Trimming pared 6 bases from V and 3 bases from J, leaving 15 bases between. Per germline, CDR1 MNHNY and CDR2 SVGAGI (reference sequence). CDR3 length equals 15 residues. Sequencing used immunoSEQ multiplex PCR; TCRdb keeps in-frame clones, though not all of them. The profile shows fewer than 3 million clones, 80% to 95% of them singletons. Material: naive CD4+ T cells from PBMCs. The subset is: CD45RA+ positively selected. This sequence joins TRBV6-6 and TRBJ2-1; D is possibly TRBD1 (5 bases). This receptor was identified in a man aged 18-30 years in good health. Some clones in this sample may be carry-over from other donors' samples. CDR3 nucleotides: TGTGCCAGCAGCCTCGGACACCAACTCTACAATGAGCAGTTCTTC. This translates into CASSLGHQLYNEQFF.